The 19 T cell receptor beta chains presented below share a single source sample, sequenced in a study of beta chain features in type 1 diabetes. Reverse transcription of all isolated RNA meant that expressed TCRB transcripts were sequenced. The assay was immunoSEQ multiplex PCR, and TCRdb's table has in-frame clones only and misses some. Of almost 350,000 clones detected, 8% appear once; the ten largest clones hold around 0.44%. Sequencing was performed on central memory CD4+ T cells from blood. Receptor source: a young woman in good health.

The gene calls are TRBV19 and TRBJ2-3, with 7 nucleotides matching TRBD1. V lost 10 bases and J lost 4; bases outside the gene matches: 8. The length of the CDR3 is 13 residues. Germline CDR1 LNHDA, CDR2 SQIVND (reference sequence). CDR3 nucleotide sequence: TGTGCCACTAGGAGTCAGGGGGCAGATACGCAGTATTTT. This sequence encodes CATRSQGADTQYF.

V is TRBV7-9 and J is TRBJ2-5; D possibly corresponds to TRBD1 (6 bases). V gave up 5 bases and J gave up 4 bases, with 11 bases separating them. This CDR3 spans 13 amino acids. CDR1 is SEHNR, CDR2 FQNEAQ, per germline (reference sequence). Here the CDR3 DNA reads TGTGCCAGCAGCCTTTTACAGGGAGAGACCCAGTACTTC. As protein: CASSLLQGETQYF.

This clone was detected only a few times. The chain is built from TRBV4-3 and TRBJ1-5, with 11 bases fitting TRBD1. J lost 6 bases, V lost 0 bases, and 4 bases had no gene match. CDR1 is LGHNA, CDR2 YSLEER, per germline. The CDR3 is made up of 16 amino acids. The CDR3 nucleotides are TGCGCCAGCAGCCAAGATTGGACAGGGGGCGGTCAGCCCCAGCATTTT. Protein: CASSQDWTGGGQPQHF.

The chain uses TRBV18 and TRBJ2-2, with 11 nucleotides matching TRBD2. Germline trimming cut 4 bases from V and 3 bases from J; bases unmatched to any gene: 4. This CDR3 has 16 residues. Germline CDR1 and CDR2: KGHSH and LQKENI. Here the CDR3 reads CASSLTSGSYTGELFF. The DNA of the CDR3 is TGTGCCAGCTCACTTACTAGCGGGAGTTACACCGGGGAGCTGTTTTTT.

The V call is TRBV7-2, the J call TRBJ2-4, with D perhaps TRBD2 (5 bases). Germline V CDR1 and CDR2: SGHTA, FQGNSA. V lost 5 bases, J lost 0 bases, and 14 bases lay in between. CDR3 length: 16 amino acids. The CDR3 nucleotides are TGTGCCAGCAGCCCCGGACTTCTTTTAGCCAAAAACATTCAGTACTTC. Its protein is CASSPGLLLAKNIQYF. Supplemented by reference TRBV7-2 and TRBJ2-4, the full variable domain reads GAGVSQSPSNKVTEKGKDVELRCDPISGHTALYWYRQSLGQGLEFLIYFQGNSAPDKSGLPSDRFSAERTGGSVSTLTIQRTQQEDSAVYLCASSPGLLLAKNIQYFGAGTRLSVL.

This clone was counted a few times. Here the CDR3 DNA reads TGTGCCAGCAGCTTAAGGGACAAGTACGAGCAGTACTTC. It encodes CASSLRDKYEQYF. The V call is TRBV7-8, the J call TRBJ2-7; D perhaps matches TRBD1 (6 bases). Germline assignment: CDR1 SGHVS and CDR2 FQNEAQ. Deletions cut 2 bases from V and 4 bases from J, with 9 bases between. The CDR3 consists of 13 residues.

This clone was detected ten times or more. V gene TRBV10-3 combines with J gene TRBJ2-3, with D unresolved. The germline V gene encodes CDR1 ENHRY and CDR2 SYGVKD. V lost 10 bases and J lost 2, with 13 bases in between. CDR3 length equals 13 residues. The CDR3 DNA is TGTGCCAGCCGGCCCGCACACACAGATACGCAGTATTTT. It translates to CASRPAHTDTQYF.

V usage is TRBV7-3 and J usage is TRBJ1-1; no clear D. V was cut by 2 bases and J by 0 bases, with 7 bases left in between. The CDR3 is 14 residues long. The germline V gene has CDR1 SGHTA and CDR2 FQGTGA. The chain's CDR3 is CASSLGGMNTEAFF. The CDR3 DNA reads TGTGCCAGCAGCTTAGGAGGTATGAACACTGAAGCTTTCTTT.

This rearrangement joins TRBV6-6 to TRBJ2-2; D uncertain. Germline-derived CDR1 and CDR2 are MNHNY and SVGAGI (reference sequence). V was shortened by 2 bases and J by 5 bases, with 9 bases between the two germline ends. The length of the CDR3 is 14 residues. The CDR3 bases are TGTGCCAGCAGTTACAAGAGGAAAACCGGGGAGCTGTTTTTT. Translation: CASSYKRKTGELFF.

This clone was seen a handful of times. The chain combines TRBV28 with TRBJ2-5; D is undetermined. The J call may be wrong; the DNA end is better matched by TRBJ2-7. CDR3 length: 16 amino acids. Germline V CDR1 and CDR2: MDHEN, SYDVKM. Written as DNA, the CDR3 is TGTGCCAGCAGCGTCATAACACTGCCCCGCGGCCCCGAGCAGTACTTC. As protein: CASSVITLPRGPEQYF.

Ten or more counts support this clone. The chain is built from TRBV6-5 and TRBJ2-7, with TRBD2 as a possible D gene (6 bases). CDR1 is MNHEY and CDR2 is SVGAGI in the germline V gene. The CDR3 has 14 residues. V was cut by 2 bases and J by 4 bases, with 12 bases left in between. The CDR3 DNA reads TGTGCCAGCAGTTACCATGGGGGGAAGTACGAGCAGTACTTC. This sequence encodes CASSYHGGKYEQYF.

The chain carries TRBV7-8 and TRBJ2-7; tentative D call: TRBD1 (6 bases). The CDR3 runs to 14 residues. CDR1 is SGHVS, CDR2 FQNEAQ, per germline. With 1 base removed from V and 3 bases from J, the gap between germline ends came to 10 bases. CDR3 bases: TGTGCCAGCAGCTTAGGAGGACAGAACTACGAGCAGTACTTC. Amino acid sequence: CASSLGGQNYEQYF.

This clone has at least ten counts. The chain joins TRBV10-3 to TRBJ2-6, with 10 positions matching TRBD1. Germline V CDR1 and CDR2: ENHRY, SYGVKD. V was pared by 8 bases and J by 0 bases, with 4 bases of the junction left unmatched. There are 16 residues in the CDR3. CDR3 bases: TGTGCCATCGCGGGACAGGGGAGCTCTGGGGCCAACGTCCTGACTTTC. Amino acids: CAIAGQGSSGANVLTF.

J is TRBJ2-2 and V is TRBV7-2; D is uncertain. The V and J ends lost 3 bases and 0 bases respectively, with 8 bases between them. CDR1 and CDR2 from the germline V gene are SGHTA and FQGNSA. The CDR3 runs to 15 residues. In nucleotides, the CDR3 is TGTGCCAGCAGCTTGGCATACGCGAACACCGGGGAGCTGTTTTTT. Its translation is CASSLAYANTGELFF.

This rearrangement joins TRBV6-1 to TRBJ2-7, with D perhaps matching TRBD1 (5 bases). The CDR3 consists of 14 residues. Trimming cost V 5 bases and J 5 bases, with 16 bases left between them. Germline CDR1 is MNHNS and CDR2 is SASEGT. The CDR3 region is CASSLRPGLDEQYF. DNA of the CDR3: TGTGCCAGCAGTTTACGGCCAGGGCTAGACGAGCAGTACTTC.

The chain recombines TRBV5-6 with TRBJ2-5, with D possibly TRBD2 on 6 matching bases. The CDR3 loop spans 15 amino acids. V was cut by 3 bases and J by 0 bases, with 12 bases left in between. The germline gives CDR1 SGHDT, CDR2 YYEEEE. The CDR3 coding sequence is TGTGCCAGCAGCTATCGGGCGGGATACCAAGAGACCCAGTACTTC. Translating gives CASSYRAGYQETQYF.

The chain is built from TRBV6-5 and TRBJ2-3; D unclear. V dropped 0 bases and J dropped 6 bases, with 13 bases sitting between them. The CDR3 length is 15 residues. CDR1 MNHEY and CDR2 SVGAGI come from the germline V gene. The CDR3 sequence is CASSYSIRPPDTQYF. CDR3 in DNA: TGTGCCAGCAGTTACTCGATCCGTCCCCCCGATACGCAGTATTTT.

This clone was found a few times. The V and J genes are TRBV7-2 and TRBJ2-7, with D perhaps assigned TRBD1 or TRBD2 (5 bases each). This CDR3 comprises 13 residues. V was trimmed by 2 bases and J by 6 bases, leaving 11 bases between them. Germline V CDR1 and CDR2: SGHTA, FQGNSA. CDR3 region: CASSLSAGSEQYF. For the CDR3, the DNA is TGTGCCAGCAGCTTATCGGCAGGGAGCGAGCAGTACTTC.

The table lists this clone with many counts. The rearrangement uses TRBV7-3 and TRBJ2-1; a possible D gene is TRBD2 (6 bases). Germline V gene sequence: CDR1 SGHTA, CDR2 FQGTGA. The ends were cut back, 2 bases at V and 9 bases at J, with 8 bases in the middle. The CDR3 has 12 residues. The CDR3: CASSLFGGEQFF. The CDR3 DNA follows: TGTGCCAGCAGCTTATTCGGGGGTGAGCAGTTCTTC.